Here is one T cell receptor (beta chain) with its context. Per germline, CDR1 LGHNT and CDR2 FRNRAP. V was trimmed by 1 base and J by 5 bases, leaving 20 bases between them. There are 17 residues in the CDR3. This record comes from a study of cytomegalovirus exposure and HLA in healthy donors. 13 Jbeta primers and 60 Vbeta primers were used for the PCR. The repertoire was sequenced with immunoSEQ multiplex PCR; TCRdb's copy has only in-frame clones and lacks some. The repertoire holds roughly 160,000 clones, roughly 77% seen once, with 2.2% in the top ten. The receptor was derived from a man in his fifties in good health and CMV-seropositive. The V call is TRBV12-5, the J call TRBJ1-2; no clear D. Material for sequencing was PBMCs. The CDR3 spells CASGLAQNRRVGYGYTF. Here the CDR3 DNA reads TGTGCTAGTGGTTTGGCCCAAAACCGGAGGGTTGGGTATGGCTACACCTTC.